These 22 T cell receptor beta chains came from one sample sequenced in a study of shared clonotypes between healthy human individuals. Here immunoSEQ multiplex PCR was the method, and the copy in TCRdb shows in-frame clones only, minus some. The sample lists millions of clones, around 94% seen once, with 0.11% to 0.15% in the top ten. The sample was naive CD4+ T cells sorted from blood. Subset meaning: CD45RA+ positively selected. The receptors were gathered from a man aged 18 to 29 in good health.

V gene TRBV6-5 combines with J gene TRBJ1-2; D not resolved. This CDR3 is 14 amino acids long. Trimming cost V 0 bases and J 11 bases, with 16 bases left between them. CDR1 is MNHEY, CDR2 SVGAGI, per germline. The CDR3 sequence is CASSYSKDLRVYTF. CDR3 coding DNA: TGTGCCAGCAGTTACTCGAAGGACCTTAGGGTGTACACCTTC.

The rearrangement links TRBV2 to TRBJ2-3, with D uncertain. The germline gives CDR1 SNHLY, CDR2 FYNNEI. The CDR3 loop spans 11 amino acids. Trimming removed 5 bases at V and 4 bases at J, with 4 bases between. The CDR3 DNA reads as TGTGCCAGCAGTTTTTCAGATACGCAGTATTTT. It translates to CASSFSDTQYF.

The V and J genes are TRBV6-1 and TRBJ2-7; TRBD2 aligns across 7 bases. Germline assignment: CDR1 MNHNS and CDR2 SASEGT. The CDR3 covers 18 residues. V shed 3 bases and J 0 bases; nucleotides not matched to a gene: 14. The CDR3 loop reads CASSEPPATSVSSYEQYF. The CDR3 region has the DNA TGTGCCAGCAGTGAGCCTCCTGCCACTAGCGTGAGCTCCTACGAGCAGTACTTC.

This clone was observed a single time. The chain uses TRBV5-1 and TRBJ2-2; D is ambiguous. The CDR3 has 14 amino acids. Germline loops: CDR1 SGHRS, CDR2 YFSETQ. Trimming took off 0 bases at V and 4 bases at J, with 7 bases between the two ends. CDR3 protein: CASSLVEGTGELFF. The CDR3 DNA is TGCGCCAGCAGCTTGGTTGAAGGCACCGGGGAGCTGTTTTTT.

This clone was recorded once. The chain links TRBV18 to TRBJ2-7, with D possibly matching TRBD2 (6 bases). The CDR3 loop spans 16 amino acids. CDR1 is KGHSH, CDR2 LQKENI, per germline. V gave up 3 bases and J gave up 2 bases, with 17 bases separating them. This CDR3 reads CASSPLGSGSPYEQYF. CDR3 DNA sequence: TGTGCCAGCTCACCCCTCGGGTCCGGGAGCCCCTACGAGCAGTACTTC. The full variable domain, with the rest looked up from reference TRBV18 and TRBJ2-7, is NAGVMQNPRHLVRRRGQEARLRCSPMKGHSHVYWYRQLPEEGLKFMVYLQKENIIDESGMPKERFSAEFPKEGPSILRIQQVVRGDSAAYFCASSPLGSGSPYEQYFGPGTRLTVT.

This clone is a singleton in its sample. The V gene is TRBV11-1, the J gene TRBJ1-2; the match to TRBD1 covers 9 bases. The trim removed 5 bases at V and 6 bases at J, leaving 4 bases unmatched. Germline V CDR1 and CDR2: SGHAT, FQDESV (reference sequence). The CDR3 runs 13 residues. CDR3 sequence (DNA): TGTGCCAGCAGCCTTCGGACAGGGGATGGCTACACCTTC. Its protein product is CASSLRTGDGYTF. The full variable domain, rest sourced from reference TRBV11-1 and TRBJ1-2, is EAEVAQSPRYKITEKSQAVAFWCDPISGHATLYWYRQILGQGPELLVQFQDESVVDDSQLPKDRFSAERLKGVDSTLKIQPAELGDSAMYLCASSLRTGDGYTFGSGTRLTVV.

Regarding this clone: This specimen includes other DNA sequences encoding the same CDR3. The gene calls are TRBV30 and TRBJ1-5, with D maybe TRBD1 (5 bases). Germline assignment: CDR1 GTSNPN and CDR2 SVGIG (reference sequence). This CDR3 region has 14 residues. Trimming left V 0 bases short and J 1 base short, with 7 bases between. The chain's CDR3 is CAWSVSGSNQPQHF. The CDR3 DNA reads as TGTGCCTGGAGTGTATCAGGGAGCAATCAGCCCCAGCATTTT. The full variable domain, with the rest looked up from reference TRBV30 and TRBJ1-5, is SQTIHQWPATLVQPVGSPLSLECTVEGTSNPNLYWYRQAAGRGLQLLFYSVGIGQISSEVPQNLSASRPQDRQFILSSKKLLLSDSGFYLCAWSVSGSNQPQHFGDGTRLSIL.

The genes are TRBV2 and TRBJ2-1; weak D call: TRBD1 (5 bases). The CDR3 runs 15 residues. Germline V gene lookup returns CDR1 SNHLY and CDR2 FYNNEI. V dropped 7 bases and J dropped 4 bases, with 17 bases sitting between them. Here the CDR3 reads CASNPRQRIYNEQFF. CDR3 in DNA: TGTGCCAGCAACCCAAGACAGCGTATTTACAATGAGCAGTTCTTC.

As DNA, the CDR3 is TGCGCCAGCAGCAAGGGGGCCTACGAGCAGTACTTC. It translates to CASSKGAYEQYF. The V gene is TRBV5-1, the J gene TRBJ2-7; D is possibly TRBD1 (6 bases). CDR1 is SGHRS, CDR2 YFSETQ, per germline. V was cut by 4 bases and J by 2 bases, with 7 bases left in between. The CDR3 loop spans 12 amino acids.

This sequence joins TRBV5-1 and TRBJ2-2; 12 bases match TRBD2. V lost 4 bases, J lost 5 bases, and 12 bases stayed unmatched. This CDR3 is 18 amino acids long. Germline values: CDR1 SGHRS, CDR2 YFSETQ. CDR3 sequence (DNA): TGCGCCAGCAGCCCTTGGGGTCGGACTAGCGGGGAGACCGGGGAGCTGTTTTTT. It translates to CASSPWGRTSGETGELFF.

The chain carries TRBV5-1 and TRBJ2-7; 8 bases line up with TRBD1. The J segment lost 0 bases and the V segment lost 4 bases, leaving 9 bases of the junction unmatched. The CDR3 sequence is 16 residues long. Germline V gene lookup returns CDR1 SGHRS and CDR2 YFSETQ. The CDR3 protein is CASSIGQGWNSYEQYF. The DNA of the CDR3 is TGCGCCAGCAGCATAGGACAGGGCTGGAACTCCTACGAGCAGTACTTC.

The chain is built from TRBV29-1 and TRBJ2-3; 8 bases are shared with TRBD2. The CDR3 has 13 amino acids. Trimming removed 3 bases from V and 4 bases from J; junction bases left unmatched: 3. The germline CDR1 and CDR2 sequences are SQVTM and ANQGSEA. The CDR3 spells CSVDTGGADTQYF. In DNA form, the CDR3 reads TGCAGCGTTGACACGGGGGGGGCAGATACGCAGTATTTT.

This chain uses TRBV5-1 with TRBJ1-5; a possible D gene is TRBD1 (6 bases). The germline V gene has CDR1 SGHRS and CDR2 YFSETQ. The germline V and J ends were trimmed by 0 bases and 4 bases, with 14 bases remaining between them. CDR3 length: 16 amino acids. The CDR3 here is CASSLGPDRRNQPQHF. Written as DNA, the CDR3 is TGCGCCAGCAGCTTGGGACCCGACAGGCGGAATCAGCCCCAGCATTTT.

The CDR3 coding sequence is TGTGCCAGCAGTCCGGATCTAGGATCCTACGAGCAGTACTTC. It translates to CASSPDLGSYEQYF. The V and J genes are TRBV6-6 and TRBJ2-7; D is undetermined. Germline V gives CDR1 MNHNY, CDR2 SVGAGI (reference sequence). Trimming removed 5 bases from V and 1 base from J, with 12 bases in between. The CDR3 covers 14 residues.

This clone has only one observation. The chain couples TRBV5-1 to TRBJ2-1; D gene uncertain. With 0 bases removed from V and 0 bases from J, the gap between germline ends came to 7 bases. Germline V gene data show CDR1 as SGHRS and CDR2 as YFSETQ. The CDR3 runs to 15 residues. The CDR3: CASSLAKNSYNEQFF. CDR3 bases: TGCGCCAGCAGCTTGGCCAAGAACTCCTACAATGAGCAGTTCTTC.

The CDR3, as DNA: TGTGCCAGTAGTCGGCCAGGAGTTCAAGAGACCCAGTACTTC. It is translated as CASSRPGVQETQYF. This sequence joins TRBV19 and TRBJ2-5, with D hard to call. Trimming removed 5 bases at V and 2 bases at J, with 12 bases between. The CDR3 sequence is 14 residues long. Germline V lookup: CDR1 LNHDA, CDR2 SQIVND (reference sequence).

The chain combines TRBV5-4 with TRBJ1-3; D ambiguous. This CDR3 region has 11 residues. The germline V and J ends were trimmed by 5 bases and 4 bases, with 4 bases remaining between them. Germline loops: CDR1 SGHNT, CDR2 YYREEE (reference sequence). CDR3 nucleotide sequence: TGTGCCAGCAGAGGGGGAAACACCATATATTTT. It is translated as CASRGGNTIYF.

The CDR3 spells CASSRGGGRAGTGELFF. DNA of the CDR3: TGTGCCAGCAGTAGAGGAGGGGGCCGAGCGGGCACCGGGGAGCTGTTTTTT. V and J are TRBV27 and TRBJ2-2, with D tentatively TRBD1 (7 bases). This CDR3 region has 17 residues. Germline-derived CDR1 and CDR2 are MNHEY and SMNVEV (reference sequence). V dropped 5 bases and J dropped 4 bases, with 20 bases sitting between them.

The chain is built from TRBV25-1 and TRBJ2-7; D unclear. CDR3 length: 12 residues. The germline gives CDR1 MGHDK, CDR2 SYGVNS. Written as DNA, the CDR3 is TGTGCTTATGAGACACTATCCTACGAGCAGTACTTC. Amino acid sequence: CAYETLSYEQYF.

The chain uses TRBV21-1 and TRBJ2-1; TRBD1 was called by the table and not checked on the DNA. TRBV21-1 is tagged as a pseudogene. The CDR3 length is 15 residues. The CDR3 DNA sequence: TGTGCCAGCAGCAATTCTAAACAGATGGTCAATGAGCAGTTCTTC. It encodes CASSNSKQMVNEQFF.

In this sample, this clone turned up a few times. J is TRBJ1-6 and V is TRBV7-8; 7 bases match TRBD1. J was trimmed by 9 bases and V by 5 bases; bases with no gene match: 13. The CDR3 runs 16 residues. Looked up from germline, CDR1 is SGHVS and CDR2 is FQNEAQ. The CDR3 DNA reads TGTGCCAGCAGCACCGGCCCAGGGGGGCGCATTTCACCCCTCCACTTT. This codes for CASSTGPGGRISPLHF.

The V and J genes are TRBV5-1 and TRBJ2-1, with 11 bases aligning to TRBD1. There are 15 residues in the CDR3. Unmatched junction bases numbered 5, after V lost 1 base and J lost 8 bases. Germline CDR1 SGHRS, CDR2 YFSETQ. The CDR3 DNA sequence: TGCGCCAGCAGCTTGCTGGGGACAGGGGGGGATGAGCAGTTCTTC. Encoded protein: CASSLLGTGGDEQFF.